These 21 T cell receptor beta chains share one sample of origin, sequenced in a study of regulatory T cells in long-lasting Graves disease. Time point described: newly diagnosed GD, antithyroid drugs for less than 3 months. The TCR library was made from RNA extracted from PBMCs. Assembly of TCR beta libraries relied on iRepertoire HTBI primers together with Arm-PCR of CDR3 regions. Via MiXCR, TCRdb re-called the multiplex PCR reads, giving one row per CDR3 protein. The data contain some 400,000 distinct CDR3 sequences, around 14% of them singletons. The same specimen was also included in a second study, on T cells in Graves' hyperthyroidism and ophthalmopathy.

The specimen comprised peripheral blood mononuclear cells (PBMCs), sampled at new diagnosis, from a patient treated with antithyroid drugs. Receptor source: a woman aged 25 to 45 with Graves disease.

The table lists this clonotype with a few counts. The rearrangement uses TRBV19 and TRBJ2-3; 9 nucleotides line up with TRBD1. CDR1 is LNHDA and CDR2 is SQIVND in the germline V gene (reference sequence). Trimming took 5 bases from V and 4 from J; bases not matched to a gene: 10. The CDR3 sequence is 16 residues long. This CDR3 is CASSWTGQGVSDTQYF. CDR3 DNA: TGTGCCAGTAGTTGGACGGGACAGGGCGTATCAGATACGCAGTATTTT.

The V and J genes are TRBV5-5 and TRBJ2-7, with a possible D match to TRBD2 (6 bases). Per germline, CDR1 SGHKS and CDR2 YYEKEE (reference sequence). This CDR3 has 14 residues. With 4 bases removed from V and 6 bases from J, the gap between germline ends came to 17 bases. CDR3 in amino acids: CASSRETRIGEQYF. The CDR3, as DNA: TGTGCCAGCAGCCGAGAGACTAGAATAGGCGAGCAGTACTTC.

The chain is built from TRBV6-5 and TRBJ1-6; 7 bases align to TRBD1. This CDR3 comprises 18 residues. The trim removed 4 bases at V and 0 bases at J, leaving 9 bases unmatched. The germline V gene encodes CDR1 MNHEY and CDR2 SVGAGI. The CDR3 DNA is TGTGCCAGCAGTTCCCTGACAGGGCCAAGCTCCTATAATTCACCCCTCCACTTT. It codes for CASSSLTGPSSYNSPLHF.

A remark on this clonotype: A much larger clone differs from this one at a single base, so this may be a read error. This chain connects TRBV7-3 to TRBJ2-1, with 9 nucleotides matching TRBD1. The CDR3 contains 15 residues. Per germline, CDR1 SGHTA and CDR2 FQGTGA. J gave up 2 bases and V 2 bases, and 1 base lay outside the gene matches. The CDR3 DNA is TGTGCCAGCAGCTTAGGGACAGGGACCTACAATGAGCAGTTCTTC. It yields the protein CASSLGTGTYNEQFF.

This clonotype was counted at least ten times. The CDR3 bases are TGTGCCAGCAGGGTCGGAGGAACTGAAGCTTTCTTT. This translates into CASRVGGTEAFF. The chain has TRBV12-3 or TRBV12-4 and TRBJ1-1; D is uncertain. Trimming stripped 6 bases from V and 5 bases from J, with 10 bases between. There are 12 residues in the CDR3.

This clonotype was observed at least ten times. The chain employs TRBV15 and TRBJ1-4, with D perhaps matching TRBD1 (6 bases). Deletions cut 5 bases from V and 4 bases from J, with 11 bases between. Per germline, CDR1 LNHNV and CDR2 YYDKDF (reference sequence). The CDR3 totals 14 residues. This CDR3 reads CATSVRTVNEKLFF. CDR3 DNA sequence: TGTGCCACCAGCGTTCGGACAGTTAATGAAAAACTGTTTTTT. The full variable domain, rest sourced from reference TRBV15 and TRBJ1-4, is DAMVIQNPRYQVTQFGKPVTLSCSQTLNHNVMYWYQQKSSQAPKLLFHYYDKDFNNEADTPDNFQSRRPNTSFCFLDIRSPGLGDTAMYLCATSVRTVNEKLFFGSGTQLSVL.

The V call is TRBV9, the J call TRBJ2-2; D gene unclear. The germline V gene has CDR1 SGDLS and CDR2 YYNGEE. V was shortened by 2 bases and J by 7 bases, with 12 bases between the two germline ends. The CDR3 sequence is 14 residues long. CDR3 protein: CASSVSPLVGELFF. CDR3 in DNA: TGTGCCAGCAGCGTGAGCCCCCTCGTCGGGGAGCTGTTTTTT. The full variable domain, in which reference TRBV9 and TRBJ2-2 provide the parts outside the CDR3, is DSGVTQTPKHLITATGQRVTLRCSPRSGDLSVYWYQQSLDQGLQFLIQYYNGEERAKGNILERFSAQQFPDLHSELNLSSLELGDSALYFCASSVSPLVGELFFGEGSRLTVL.

There are a few counts of this clonotype. This chain connects TRBV4-1 to TRBJ1-1; D might be TRBD1 (5 bases). V lost 6 bases and J 0 bases, leaving 11 bases between the germline ends. This CDR3 has 14 residues. Per germline, CDR1 MGHRA and CDR2 YSYEKL. The CDR3 DNA reads as TGCGCCAGCAGGCCGGGACCCCTGAACACTGAAGCTTTCTTT. This codes for CASRPGPLNTEAFF.

This clonotype was counted ten times or more. Here the CDR3 DNA reads TGCGCCAGCAGCTTGGGCGTCAGGGGAAGCACAGATACGCAGTATTTT. Residues: CASSLGVRGSTDTQYF. The rearrangement links TRBV5-1 to TRBJ2-3; D may be TRBD1 (6 bases). V was cut by 0 bases and J by 0 bases, with 11 bases left in between. This CDR3 has 16 amino acids. Germline V gene data show CDR1 as SGHRS and CDR2 as YFSETQ.

This clonotype was counted only a few times. The chain carries TRBV5-1 and TRBJ2-7; 7 bases agree with TRBD1. The CDR3 runs to 13 residues. Germline CDR1 and CDR2: SGHRS and YFSETQ. J was trimmed by 5 bases and V by 4 bases; bases with no gene match: 6. CDR3 residues: CASSRTGVHEQYF. The CDR3 nucleotides are TGCGCCAGCAGCCGGACAGGAGTCCACGAGCAGTACTTC.

This clonotype was observed at least ten times. This chain connects TRBV28 to TRBJ1-2; D is undetermined. The CDR3 has 15 amino acids. V was pared by 2 bases and J by 5 bases, with 15 bases between. Germline CDR1 reads MDHEN; CDR2 reads SYDVKM. The CDR3: CASSLPRPPRYGYTF. The CDR3 DNA is TGTGCCAGCAGTTTACCCCGACCGCCTAGATATGGCTACACCTTC.

The sample holds a few counts of this clonotype. This chain uses TRBV5-1 with TRBJ1-1; the match to TRBD1 covers 7 bases. The germline CDR1 and CDR2 sequences are SGHRS and YFSETQ. This CDR3 region has 15 residues. The trim removed 2 bases at V and 6 bases at J, leaving 10 bases unmatched. CDR3 residues: CASSFSEGAWAEAFF. CDR3 nucleotides: TGCGCCAGCAGCTTTTCGGAGGGGGCCTGGGCTGAAGCTTTCTTT.

At least ten counts were recorded for this clonotype. V gene TRBV27 combines with J gene TRBJ2-3, with D possibly TRBD2 on 6 matching bases. The germline V and J ends were trimmed by 2 bases and 0 bases, with 18 bases remaining between them. Germline V CDR1 and CDR2: MNHEY, SMNVEV (reference sequence). The CDR3 has 18 residues. Written as DNA, the CDR3 is TGTGCCAGCAGTTTAAACCGGGGTAGCGGAGCGAGCACAGATACGCAGTATTTT. The encoded protein is CASSLNRGSGASTDTQYF.

The table lists this clonotype with many counts. The chain links TRBV27 to TRBJ1-1, with 7 bases that match TRBD1. The V gene end was trimmed by 6 bases and the J gene end by 0 bases; junction bases not matched to a gene: 10. This CDR3 has 16 amino acids. The germline CDR1 and CDR2 sequences are MNHEY and SMNVEV (reference sequence). This CDR3 is CASRSYRGPLNTEAFF. The CDR3 bases are TGTGCCAGCAGATCGTACAGGGGTCCCCTGAACACTGAAGCTTTCTTT.

V and J are TRBV20-1 and TRBJ2-7; either TRBD1 or TRBD2 may supply D (5 bases each). Germline CDR1 and CDR2: DFQATT and SNEGSKA (reference sequence). The CDR3 is made up of 14 amino acids. V gave up 4 bases and J gave up 0 bases, with 13 bases separating them. CDR3 amino acids: CSATGRGRSYEQYF. The DNA of the CDR3 is TGCAGTGCTACGGGGCGAGGGCGCTCCTACGAGCAGTACTTC.

This clonotype occurred many times. The gene calls are TRBV6-9 and TRBJ1-1; D unresolved. The CDR3 is made up of 11 amino acids. Trimming removed 2 bases from V and 3 bases from J, with 1 base in between. The germline V gene encodes CDR1 MNHGY and CDR2 SVAAGI. DNA for the CDR3: TGTGCCAGCAGTTATGACACTGAAGCTTTCTTT. This translates into CASSYDTEAFF.

A few counts support this clonotype. The rearrangement uses TRBV3-1 and TRBJ1-1; tentatively, D is TRBD1 (5 bases). Germline V gives CDR1 LGHDT, CDR2 YNNKEL (reference sequence). This CDR3 has 16 amino acids. Deletions cut 1 base from V and 2 bases from J, with 14 bases between. The CDR3 DNA sequence: TGTGCCAGCAGCCAAGGTGGGGGTTGGGGTAACACTGAAGCTTTCTTT. Amino acids: CASSQGGGWGNTEAFF.

This clonotype has at least ten counts. This chain uses TRBV20-1 with TRBJ2-3; TRBD2 matches at 7 bases. Germline CDR1 reads DFQATT; CDR2 reads SNEGSKA (reference sequence). The CDR3 contains 15 residues. V gave up 6 bases and J gave up 5 bases; unmatched junction bases: 14. The CDR3: CSATIVGGRGDTQYF. In DNA, the CDR3 is TGCAGTGCCACCATTGTTGGCGGGAGAGGAGATACGCAGTATTTT.

This clonotype was picked up many times. The genes are TRBV12-3 or TRBV12-4 and TRBJ1-1, with no clear D. Deletions cut 5 bases from V and 10 bases from J, with 8 bases between. This CDR3 has 10 residues. CDR3: CASSGVVAFF. Here the CDR3 DNA reads TGTGCCAGCAGTGGGGTCGTAGCTTTCTTT.

This sequence joins TRBV7-9 and TRBJ1-2; D unclear. V was trimmed by 5 bases and J by 4 bases, leaving 20 bases between them. The CDR3 runs 16 residues. Germline V gene lookup returns CDR1 SEHNR and CDR2 FQNEAQ (reference sequence). This CDR3 is CASSAQTTSYGYGYTF. As DNA, the CDR3 is TGTGCCAGCAGCGCTCAAACCACCAGTTATGGCTATGGCTACACCTTC.

A few counts support this clonotype. The V call is TRBV30, the J call TRBJ1-6; D is ambiguous. Germline V gene sequence: CDR1 GTSNPN, CDR2 SVGIG (reference sequence). V was cut by 2 bases and J by 7 bases, with 33 bases left in between. This CDR3 is 21 amino acids long. CDR3: CAWSSFWDEGRTALLNSPLHF. CDR3 DNA: TGTGCCTGGAGTAGCTTCTGGGATGAGGGCCGGACCGCTCTTCTAAATTCACCCCTCCACTTT. The full variable domain, completed using reference TRBV30 and TRBJ1-6, is SQTIHQWPATLVQPVGSPLSLECTVEGTSNPNLYWYRQAAGRGLQLLFYSVGIGQISSEVPQNLSASRPQDRQFILSSKKLLLSDSGFYLCAWSSFWDEGRTALLNSPLHFGNGTRLTVT.